This entry features one T cell receptor beta chain sequence. The record originates from a study of blood T cell repertoires in COVID-19. Turning to the study itself: Acute and convalescent COVID-19 samples came from the United States, Italy and Spain.

The CDR3 covers 16 residues. The J segment lost 1 base and the V segment lost 2 bases, leaving 4 bases of the junction unmatched. CDR1 is SGHDT, CDR2 YYEEEE, per germline. As originally analysed: Amplification with reference gene primers provided the estimates of nucleated cell counts. The assay was immunoSEQ multiplex PCR, and TCRdb's table has in-frame clones only and misses some. The DNA was the basis for D and trimming; V, J and clone size are from that table. The repertoire holds roughly 110,000 clones, with 80% to 90% as singletons. This chain uses TRBV5-6 with TRBJ1-3; TRBD1 agrees at 9 bases. The clonotype comes from a human donor in a cohort sampled during active COVID-19. Sequencing input: peripheral blood. The CDR3, as DNA: TGTGCCAGCAGCTTACCCGGGACAGGGTCTGGAAACACCATATATTTT. The encoded protein is CASSLPGTGSGNTIYF.